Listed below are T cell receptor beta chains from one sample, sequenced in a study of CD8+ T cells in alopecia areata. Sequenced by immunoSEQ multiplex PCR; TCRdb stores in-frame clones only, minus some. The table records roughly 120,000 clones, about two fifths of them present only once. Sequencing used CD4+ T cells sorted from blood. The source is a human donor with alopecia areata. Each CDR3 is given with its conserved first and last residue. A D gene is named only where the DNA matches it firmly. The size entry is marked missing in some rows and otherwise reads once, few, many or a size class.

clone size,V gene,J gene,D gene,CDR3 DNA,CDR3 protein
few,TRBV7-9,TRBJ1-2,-,TGTGCCAGCAGCTTAGCGCTCGGGGGAAAGGACGGCTACACCTTC,CASSLALGGKDGYTF
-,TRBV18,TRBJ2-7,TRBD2,TGTGCCAGCTCACCAGAGCGGGGGTACTCCTACGAGCAGTACTTC,CASSPERGYSYEQYF
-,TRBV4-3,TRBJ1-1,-,TGCGCCAGCAGCCTATCTCCGGGGGGTGGAACTGAAGCTTTCTTT,CASSLSPGGGTEAFF
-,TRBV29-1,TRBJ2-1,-,TGCAGCGCCGGGACCGACGAGCAGTTCTTC,CSAGTDEQFF
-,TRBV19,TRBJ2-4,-,TGTGCCAGTAGTATACGGTTCGGGACCGTAGGTACCAAAAACATTCAGTACTTC,CASSIRFGTVGTKNIQYF
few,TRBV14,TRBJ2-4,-,TGTGCCAGCAGCCAAGGGCCCGCCGTAGCCAAAAACATTCAGTACTTC,CASSQGPAVAKNIQYF
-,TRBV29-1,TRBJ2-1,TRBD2,TGCAGCGTTCTAGCGGACGGGGACAATGAGCAGTTCTTC,CSVLADGDNEQFF
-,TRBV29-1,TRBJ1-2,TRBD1,TGCAGCGTCGGACAGGCAGGTTTCTATGGCTACACCTTC,CSVGQAGFYGYTF
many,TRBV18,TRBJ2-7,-,TGTGCCAGCTCCCCGGGGCAGACCTCCTACGAGCAGTACTTC,CASSPGQTSYEQYF
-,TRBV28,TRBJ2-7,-,TGTGCCAGCAGTTTATTGGGCGGGGCGCTCTACGAGCAGTACTTC,CASSLLGGALYEQYF
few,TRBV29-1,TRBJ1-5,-,TGCAGCGTTCTAACAGGAGGTTACAATCAGCCCCAGCATTTT,CSVLTGGYNQPQHF
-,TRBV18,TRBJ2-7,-,TGTGCCAGCTCACCTCGGCCGACAGAATACTACGAGCAGTACTTC,CASSPRPTEYYEQYF
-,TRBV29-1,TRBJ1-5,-,TGCAGCGTTGTCCAGGATACTAGCAATCAGCCCCAGCATTTT,CSVVQDTSNQPQHF
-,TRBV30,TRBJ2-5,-,TGTGCCTGGATGCTTGCCGCGCATGAGACCCAGTACTTC,CAWMLAAHETQYF
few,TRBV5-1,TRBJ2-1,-,TGCGCCAGCAGCTTGGAGGGTAATGAGCAGTTCTTC,CASSLEGNEQFF
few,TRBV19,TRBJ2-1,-,TGTGCCAGTAGTATAGTCCGGAGTGAGCAGTTCTTC,CASSIVRSEQFF
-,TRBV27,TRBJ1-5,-,TGTGCCAGCGGCATGACACCTTATAGCAATCAGCCCCAGCATTTT,CASGMTPYSNQPQHF
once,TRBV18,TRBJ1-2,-,TGTGCCAGCTCGGAATCCTCCTATGGCTACACCTTC,CASSESSYGYTF
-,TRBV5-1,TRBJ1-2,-,TGCGCCAGCACCTCCCTGTCGGGGGCGGACAGCTATGGCTACACCTTC,CASTSLSGADSYGYTF
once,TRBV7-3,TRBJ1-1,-,TGTGCCAGCACCGTCGGGGGCGGGAACACTGAAGCTTTCTTT,CASTVGGGNTEAFF
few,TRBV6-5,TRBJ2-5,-,TGTGCCAGCAGGGGCAGGCAAGAGACCCAGTACTTC,CASRGRQETQYF
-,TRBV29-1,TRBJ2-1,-,TGCAGCGTTGTCTTTCTCAATGAGCAGTTCTTC,CSVVFLNEQFF
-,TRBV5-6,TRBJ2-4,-,TGTGCCAGCAGCTTCTGGGCCTCCGGAGGCATTCAGTACTTC,CASSFWASGGIQYF
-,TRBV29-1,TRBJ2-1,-,TGCAGCGTTGAAGCCGCCCCGGGACCGAGTACCTACAATGAGCAGTTCTTC,CSVEAAPGPSTYNEQFF
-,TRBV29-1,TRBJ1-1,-,TGCAGCGTTGCGGGCAGGGCCCGCACTGAAGCTTTCTTT,CSVAGRARTEAFF